This TCR beta chain was captured in a study of T cell responses to AZD1222 COVID-19 vaccine. This clone was seen just once. The antigen remains undetermined. Overall study results and limits: Nearly half of spike-specific TCRs reportedly target variant regions that are unmutated in the B.1.351 and B.1.1.7 variants. Baseline testing showed seropositivity in only a handful of AZD1222 recipients.

J lost 5 bases, V lost 4 bases, and 5 bases had no gene match. Germline V gene data show CDR1 as SQVTM and CDR2 as ANQGSEA. The CDR3 loop spans 13 amino acids. The data were produced by immunoSEQ multiplex PCR, yet TCRdb's version contains in-frame clones alone and is incomplete. The top ten hold over 20% of the sample, which has about 70,000 clones, 85% seen once. The sample in question was peripheral blood, obtained on day 0 of AZD1222 vaccination. This chain joins TRBV29-1 and TRBJ1-1; 9 bases map to TRBD1. This clonotype was sampled from an adult in good health. CDR3 DNA: TGCAGCGTTGCGGGACAGGGAAAAACTGAAGCTTTCTTT. Translating it yields CSVAGQGKTEAFF.